This T cell receptor (beta chain) was profiled in a study of blood T cell repertoires in COVID-19. Whole-study context: Collection of acute and convalescent COVID-19 samples took place in the United States, Italy and Spain. PBMCs, B-cell-depleted T cells, or T cells were the source of the cDNA or gDNA that made up the material.

Per the original methods: Using reference gene primer amplification, nucleated cell counts were estimated. The protocol was immunoSEQ multiplex PCR, while the TCRdb copy is restricted to in-frame clones and leaves out a portion. V, J and clone size derive from that table, while D and trimming were established from the DNA sequence. The sample lists some 120,000 clones, approximately 70% seen once, with approximately 0.79% in the top ten. This clone was seen only a few times. The germline V gene encodes CDR1 SGHAT and CDR2 FQNNGV. The CDR3 is 18 residues long. Unmatched junction bases numbered 13, after V lost 7 bases and J lost 3 bases.

The origin of this receptor is a human donor with acute or convalescent COVID-19. The donor label of this sample is uncertain. The rearrangement links TRBV11-2 to TRBJ2-6, with 9 bases matching TRBD1. The source material was peripheral blood. The CDR3 sequence: CASNRLSGQGSGANVLTF. CDR3 nucleotide sequence: TGTGCCAGCAACCGACTTTCGGGACAGGGAAGTGGGGCCAACGTCCTGACTTTC.